This is a list of T cell receptor beta chains from one sample in a study of siplizumab effects on memory and regulatory T cells. The table came from immunoSEQ multiplex PCR; TCRdb's copy has only in-frame clones and leaves some out. The sample carries about 82,000 clones, 87% recorded once. Sequenced sample: Tregs sorted from blood. These TCRs come from a human donor in good health. Both conserved end residues are part of each CDR3. A D gene is named only where the DNA matches it firmly. A clone size is listed for some rows: how often the clone was seen (once, few, many), or a class if it is expanded.

d_call: NA
clone_size: NA
v_call: TRBV7-6
j_call: TRBJ2-2
cdr3_nt: TGTGCCAGCAGCCACACCGGGGAGCTGTTTTTT
cdr3_aa: CASSHTGELFF

d_call: NA
clone_size: NA
v_call: TRBV19
j_call: TRBJ2-5
cdr3_nt: TGTGCCAGTAGTCCTCTCCGCCCCGGTGAGACCCAGTACTTC
cdr3_aa: CASSPLRPGETQYF

d_call: NA
clone_size: NA
v_call: TRBV10-3
j_call: TRBJ2-2
cdr3_nt: TGTGCCATCGGAGGAAATAGCGGGGAGCTGTTTTTT
cdr3_aa: CAIGGNSGELFF

d_call: NA
clone_size: NA
v_call: TRBV7-3
j_call: TRBJ2-3
cdr3_nt: TGTGCCAGCAGCCCCTGGGGGCGCACAGATACGCAGTATTTT
cdr3_aa: CASSPWGRTDTQYF

d_call: NA
clone_size: NA
v_call: TRBV27
j_call: TRBJ2-4
cdr3_nt: TGTGCCAGCAGGCCAGATTATGGGAACATTCAGTACTTC
cdr3_aa: CASRPDYGNIQYF

d_call: NA
clone_size: once
v_call: TRBV11-1
j_call: TRBJ2-5
cdr3_nt: TGTGCCAGCAGCACCTCGGACTGGTTGAAACAAGAGACCCAGTACTTC
cdr3_aa: CASSTSDWLKQETQYF

d_call: TRBD1
clone_size: once
v_call: TRBV14
j_call: TRBJ1-2
cdr3_nt: TGTGCCAGCAGCCATAGACAGGGATATGTCGGTGGCTACACCTTC
cdr3_aa: CASSHRQGYVGGYTF

d_call: TRBD1
clone_size: NA
v_call: TRBV19
j_call: TRBJ1-5
cdr3_nt: TGTGCCAGTGCCGGGACAGGGGGCGCGGCCCAGCATTTT
cdr3_aa: CASAGTGGAAQHF

d_call: TRBD1
clone_size: NA
v_call: TRBV6-5
j_call: TRBJ1-4
cdr3_nt: TGTGCCAGCAGGGGATTATGGGACAGGGTGGGACTGTTTTTT
cdr3_aa: CASRGLWDRVGLFF

d_call: NA
clone_size: NA
v_call: TRBV28
j_call: TRBJ2-1
cdr3_nt: TGTGCCAGCAACGAAAGAAATGAGCAGTTCTTC
cdr3_aa: CASNERNEQFF